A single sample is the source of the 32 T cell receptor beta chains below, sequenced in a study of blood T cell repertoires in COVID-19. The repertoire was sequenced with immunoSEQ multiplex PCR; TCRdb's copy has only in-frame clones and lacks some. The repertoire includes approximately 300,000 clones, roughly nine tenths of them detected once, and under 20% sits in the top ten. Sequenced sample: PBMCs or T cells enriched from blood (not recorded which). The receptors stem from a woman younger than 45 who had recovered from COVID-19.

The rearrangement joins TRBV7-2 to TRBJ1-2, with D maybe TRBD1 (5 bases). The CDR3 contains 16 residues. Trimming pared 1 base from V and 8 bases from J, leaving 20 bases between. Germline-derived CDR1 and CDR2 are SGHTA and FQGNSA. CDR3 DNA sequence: TGTGCCAGCAGCTTAGTGGCGGGGCCCCCGGGTGAGGGCTACACCTTC. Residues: CASSLVAGPPGEGYTF.

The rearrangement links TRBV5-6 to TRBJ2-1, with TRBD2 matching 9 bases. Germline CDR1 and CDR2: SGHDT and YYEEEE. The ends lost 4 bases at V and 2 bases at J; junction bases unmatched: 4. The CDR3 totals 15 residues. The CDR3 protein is CASSLLAGPYNEQFF. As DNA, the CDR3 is TGTGCCAGCAGCCTTCTAGCGGGGCCCTACAATGAGCAGTTCTTC.

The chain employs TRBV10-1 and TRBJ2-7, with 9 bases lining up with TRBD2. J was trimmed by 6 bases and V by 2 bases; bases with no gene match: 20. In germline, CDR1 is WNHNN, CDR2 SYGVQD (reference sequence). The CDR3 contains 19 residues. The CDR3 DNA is TGCGCCAGCAGTGAGGTTAAGGGATTAGCGGGAGTTCTTTCCCGCGAGCAGTACTTC. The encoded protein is CASSEVKGLAGVLSREQYF.

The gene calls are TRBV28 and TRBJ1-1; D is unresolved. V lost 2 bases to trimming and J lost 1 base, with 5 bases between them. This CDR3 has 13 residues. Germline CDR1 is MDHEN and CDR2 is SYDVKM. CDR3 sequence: CASSLTRNTEAFF. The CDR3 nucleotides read TGTGCCAGCAGTTTAACAAGGAACACTGAAGCTTTCTTT.

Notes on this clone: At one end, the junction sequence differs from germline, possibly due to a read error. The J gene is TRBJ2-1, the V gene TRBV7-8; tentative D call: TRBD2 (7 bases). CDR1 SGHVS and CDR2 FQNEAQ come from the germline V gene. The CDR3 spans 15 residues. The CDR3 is CASSLESRGGGSPLF. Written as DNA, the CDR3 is TGTGCCAGCAGCTTAGAATCCCGAGGCGGGGGCTCCCCGCTCTTC.

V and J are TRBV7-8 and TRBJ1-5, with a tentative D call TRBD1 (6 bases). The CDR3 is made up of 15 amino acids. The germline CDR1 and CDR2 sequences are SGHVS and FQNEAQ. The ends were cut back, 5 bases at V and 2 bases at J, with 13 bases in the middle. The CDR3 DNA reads TGTGCCAGCAGCCCCAGGGGCCGTGGCAATCAGCCCCAGCATTTT. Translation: CASSPRGRGNQPQHF.

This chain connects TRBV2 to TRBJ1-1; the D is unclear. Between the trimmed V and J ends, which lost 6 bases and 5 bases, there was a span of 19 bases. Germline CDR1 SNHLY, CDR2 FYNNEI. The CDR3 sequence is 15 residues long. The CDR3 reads CASSLEDLLGTEAFF. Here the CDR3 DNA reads TGTGCCAGCAGCCTGGAGGATCTCCTGGGGACTGAAGCTTTCTTT. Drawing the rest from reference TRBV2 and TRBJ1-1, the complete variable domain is EPEVTQTPSHQVTQMGQEVILRCVPISNHLYFYWYRQILGQKVEFLVSFYNNEISEKSEIFDDQFSVERPDGSNFTLKIRSTKLEDSAMYFCASSLEDLLGTEAFFGQGTRLTVV.

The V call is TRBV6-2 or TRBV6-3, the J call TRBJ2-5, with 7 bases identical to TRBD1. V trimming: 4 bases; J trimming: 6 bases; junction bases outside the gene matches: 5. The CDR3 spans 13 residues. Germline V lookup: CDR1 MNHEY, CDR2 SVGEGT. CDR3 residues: CASSFSGQKTQYF. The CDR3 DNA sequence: TGTGCCAGCAGTTTCTCGGGACAGAAGACCCAGTACTTC.

The DNA for the CDR3 is TGCGCCAGCAGCCGCATGACAGGATCTGTTTTAGTCGCTGAAGCTTTCTTT. It encodes CASSRMTGSVLVAEAFF. The V gene is TRBV4-1, the J gene TRBJ1-1; tentatively, D is TRBD1 (6 bases). V was trimmed by 4 bases and J by 6 bases, leaving 24 bases between them. Germline V CDR1 and CDR2: MGHRA, YSYEKL. CDR3 length: 17 residues.

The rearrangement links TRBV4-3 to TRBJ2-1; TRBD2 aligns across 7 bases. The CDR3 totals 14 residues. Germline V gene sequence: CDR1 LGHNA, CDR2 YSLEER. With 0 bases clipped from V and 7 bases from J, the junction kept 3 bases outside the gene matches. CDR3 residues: CASSQEGGLNEQFF. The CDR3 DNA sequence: TGCGCCAGCAGCCAAGAGGGAGGGTTGAATGAGCAGTTCTTC.

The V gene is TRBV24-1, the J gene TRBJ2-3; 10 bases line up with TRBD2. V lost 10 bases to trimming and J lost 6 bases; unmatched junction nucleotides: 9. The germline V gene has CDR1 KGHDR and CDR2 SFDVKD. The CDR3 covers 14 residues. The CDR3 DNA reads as TGTGCCACAGGTCTAGCGGGAGCCGTGGATACGCAGTATTTT. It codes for CATGLAGAVDTQYF.

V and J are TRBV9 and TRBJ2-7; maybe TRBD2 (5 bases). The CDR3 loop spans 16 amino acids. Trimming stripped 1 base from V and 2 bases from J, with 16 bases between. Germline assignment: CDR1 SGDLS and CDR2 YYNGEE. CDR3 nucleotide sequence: TGTGCCAGCAGCGTATCGACCTTCACGGGGACCTACGAGCAGTACTTC. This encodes CASSVSTFTGTYEQYF.

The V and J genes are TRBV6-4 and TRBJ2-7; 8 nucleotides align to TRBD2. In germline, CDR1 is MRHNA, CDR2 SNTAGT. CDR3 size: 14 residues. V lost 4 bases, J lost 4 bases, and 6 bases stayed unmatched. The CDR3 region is CASSVSSGSYEQYF. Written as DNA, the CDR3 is TGTGCCAGCAGTGTATCCAGCGGGAGTTACGAGCAGTACTTC.

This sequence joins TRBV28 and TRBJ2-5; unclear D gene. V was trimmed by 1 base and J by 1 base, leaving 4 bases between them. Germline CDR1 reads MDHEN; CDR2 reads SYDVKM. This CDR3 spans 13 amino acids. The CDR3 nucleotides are TGTGCCAGCAGTTTATCCAGCCAAGAGACCCAGTACTTC. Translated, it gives CASSLSSQETQYF.

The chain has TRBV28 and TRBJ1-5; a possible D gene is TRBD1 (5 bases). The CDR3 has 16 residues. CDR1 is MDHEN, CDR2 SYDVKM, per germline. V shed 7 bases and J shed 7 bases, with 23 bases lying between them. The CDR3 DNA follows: TGTGCCAGCATCGGCATAGGGGCCAACCTAGGGCAGCCCCAGCATTTT. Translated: CASIGIGANLGQPQHF.

The CDR3 reads CASSLYWGNGSPLHF. The CDR3 DNA reads as TGTGCCAGCAGTCTCTACTGGGGCAATGGGTCACCCCTCCACTTT. The rearrangement joins TRBV28 to TRBJ1-6; D might be TRBD1 (5 bases). This CDR3 region has 15 residues. V was clipped by 5 bases and J by 10 bases, with 18 bases between them. CDR1 MDHEN and CDR2 SYDVKM come from the germline V gene.

In DNA, the CDR3 is TGTGCCAGCAGTTACTCGGGGGGAGGCACCTACGAGCAGTACTTC. This gives the protein CASSYSGGGTYEQYF. The V call is TRBV6-5, the J call TRBJ2-7; TRBD2 might be the D (6 bases). CDR3 length: 15 amino acids. Germline V gene sequence: CDR1 MNHEY, CDR2 SVGAGI. The ends were cut back, 0 bases at V and 2 bases at J, with 11 bases in the middle.

The CDR3 here is CASSRLFYGYTF. For the CDR3, the DNA is TGTGCCAGCAGTCGTCTATTCTATGGCTACACCTTC. The V gene is TRBV6-5, the J gene TRBJ1-2; D not resolved. The V end lost 5 bases, the J end lost 4 bases, and 8 bases lay between the germline ends. Germline loops: CDR1 MNHEY, CDR2 SVGAGI. CDR3 length equals 12 residues.

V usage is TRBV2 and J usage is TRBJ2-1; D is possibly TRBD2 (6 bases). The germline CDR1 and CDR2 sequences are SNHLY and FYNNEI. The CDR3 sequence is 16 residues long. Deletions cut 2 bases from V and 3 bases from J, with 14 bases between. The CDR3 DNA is TGTGCCAGCAGTGAAAGGTTTAGCGGAAACTACAATGAGCAGTTCTTC. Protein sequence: CASSERFSGNYNEQFF.

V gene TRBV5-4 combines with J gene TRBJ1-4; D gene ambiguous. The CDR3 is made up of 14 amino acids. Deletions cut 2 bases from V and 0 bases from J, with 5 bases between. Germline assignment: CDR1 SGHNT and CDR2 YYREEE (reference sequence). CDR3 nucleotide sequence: TGTGCCAGCAGCTTTAGATCAACTAATGAAAAACTGTTTTTT. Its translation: CASSFRSTNEKLFF.

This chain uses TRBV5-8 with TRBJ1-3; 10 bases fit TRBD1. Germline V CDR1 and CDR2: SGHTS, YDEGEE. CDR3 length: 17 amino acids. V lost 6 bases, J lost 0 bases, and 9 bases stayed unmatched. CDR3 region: CASTVWGTGDSGNTIYF. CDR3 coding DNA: TGTGCCAGCACCGTGTGGGGGACAGGGGACTCTGGAAACACCATATATTTT.

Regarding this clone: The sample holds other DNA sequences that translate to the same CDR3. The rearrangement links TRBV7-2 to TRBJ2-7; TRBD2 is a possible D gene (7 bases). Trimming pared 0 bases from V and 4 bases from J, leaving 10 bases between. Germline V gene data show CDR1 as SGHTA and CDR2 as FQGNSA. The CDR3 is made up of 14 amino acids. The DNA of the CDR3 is TGTGCCAGCAGCTTAGCGGGGGGGCGGTACGAGCAGTACTTC. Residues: CASSLAGGRYEQYF.

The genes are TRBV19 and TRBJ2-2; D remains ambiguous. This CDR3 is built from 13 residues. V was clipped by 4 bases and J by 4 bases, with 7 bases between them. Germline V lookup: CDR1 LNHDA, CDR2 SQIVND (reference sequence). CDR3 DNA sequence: TGTGCCAGTAGTACCTTATTCACCGGGGAGCTGTTTTTT. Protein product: CASSTLFTGELFF. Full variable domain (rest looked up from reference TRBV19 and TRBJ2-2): DGGITQSPKYLFRKEGQNVTLSCEQNLNHDAMYWYRQDPGQGLRLIYYSQIVNDFQKGDIAEGYSVSREKKESFPLTVTSAQKNPTAFYLCASSTLFTGELFFGEGSRLTVL.

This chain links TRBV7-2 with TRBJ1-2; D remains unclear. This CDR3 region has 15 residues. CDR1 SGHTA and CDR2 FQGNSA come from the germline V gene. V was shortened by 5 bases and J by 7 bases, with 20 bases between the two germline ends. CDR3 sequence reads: CASSPQGGELGGYTF. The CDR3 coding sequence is TGTGCCAGCAGCCCCCAAGGAGGCGAGTTGGGTGGCTACACCTTC.

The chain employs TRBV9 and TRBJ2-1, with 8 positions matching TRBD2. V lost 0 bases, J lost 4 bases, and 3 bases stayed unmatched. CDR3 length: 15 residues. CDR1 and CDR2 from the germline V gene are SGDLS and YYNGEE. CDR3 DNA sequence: TGTGCCAGCAGCGTAGCTCCTAGCGGGTACAATGAGCAGTTCTTC. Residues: CASSVAPSGYNEQFF. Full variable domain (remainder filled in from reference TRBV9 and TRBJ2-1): DSGVTQTPKHLITATGQRVTLRCSPRSGDLSVYWYQQSLDQGLQFLIQYYNGEERAKGNILERFSAQQFPDLHSELNLSSLELGDSALYFCASSVAPSGYNEQFFGPGTRLTVL.

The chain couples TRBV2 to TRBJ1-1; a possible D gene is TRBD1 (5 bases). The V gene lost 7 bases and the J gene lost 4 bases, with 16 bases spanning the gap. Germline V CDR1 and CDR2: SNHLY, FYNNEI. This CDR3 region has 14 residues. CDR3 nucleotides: TGTGCCAGCACGCCCAGGGTTGATGGCACTGAAGCTTTCTTT. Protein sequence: CASTPRVDGTEAFF.

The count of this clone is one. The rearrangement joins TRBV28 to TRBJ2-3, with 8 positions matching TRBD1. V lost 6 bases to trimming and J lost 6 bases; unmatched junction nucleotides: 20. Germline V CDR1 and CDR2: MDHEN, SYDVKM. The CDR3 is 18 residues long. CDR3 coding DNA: TGTGCCAGCAGCCCCCTTTCGTTCGAGGACAGGGTGTCCGATACGCAGTATTTT. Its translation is CASSPLSFEDRVSDTQYF.

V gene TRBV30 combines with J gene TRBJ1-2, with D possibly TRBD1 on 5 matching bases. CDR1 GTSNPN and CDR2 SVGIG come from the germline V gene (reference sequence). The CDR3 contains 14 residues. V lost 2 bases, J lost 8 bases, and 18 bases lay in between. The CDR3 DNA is TGTGCCTGGAGTAAGCCAGGGCAAATGAGGGGCTACACCTTC. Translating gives CAWSKPGQMRGYTF. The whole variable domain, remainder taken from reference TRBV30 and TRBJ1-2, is SQTIHQWPATLVQPVGSPLSLECTVEGTSNPNLYWYRQAAGRGLQLLFYSVGIGQISSEVPQNLSASRPQDRQFILSSKKLLLSDSGFYLCAWSKPGQMRGYTFGSGTRLTVV.

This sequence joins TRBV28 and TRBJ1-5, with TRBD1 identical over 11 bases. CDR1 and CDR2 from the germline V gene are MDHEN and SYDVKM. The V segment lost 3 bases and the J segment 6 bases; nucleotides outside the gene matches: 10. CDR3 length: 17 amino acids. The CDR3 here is CASSLAGTGGFSQPQHF. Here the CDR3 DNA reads TGTGCCAGCAGTTTGGCGGGGACAGGGGGTTTCTCTCAGCCCCAGCATTTT.

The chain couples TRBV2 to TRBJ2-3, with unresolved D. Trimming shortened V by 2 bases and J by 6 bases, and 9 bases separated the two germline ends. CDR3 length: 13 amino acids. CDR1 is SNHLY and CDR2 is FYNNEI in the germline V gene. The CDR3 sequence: CASSEYAADTQYF. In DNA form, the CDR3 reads TGTGCCAGCAGTGAATACGCAGCGGATACGCAGTATTTT.

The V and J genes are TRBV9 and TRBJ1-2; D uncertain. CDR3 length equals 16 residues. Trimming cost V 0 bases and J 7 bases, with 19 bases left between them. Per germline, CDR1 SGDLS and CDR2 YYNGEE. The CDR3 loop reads CASSVGRAVPLSGYTF. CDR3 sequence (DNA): TGTGCCAGCAGCGTAGGGCGGGCCGTCCCTCTTAGTGGCTACACCTTC.

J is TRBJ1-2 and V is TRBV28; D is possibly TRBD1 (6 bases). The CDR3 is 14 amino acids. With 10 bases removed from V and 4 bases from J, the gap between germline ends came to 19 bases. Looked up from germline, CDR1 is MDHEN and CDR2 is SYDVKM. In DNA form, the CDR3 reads TGTGCCACTCTCCGGGACAATGTTGGCTATGGCTACACCTTC. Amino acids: CATLRDNVGYGYTF.